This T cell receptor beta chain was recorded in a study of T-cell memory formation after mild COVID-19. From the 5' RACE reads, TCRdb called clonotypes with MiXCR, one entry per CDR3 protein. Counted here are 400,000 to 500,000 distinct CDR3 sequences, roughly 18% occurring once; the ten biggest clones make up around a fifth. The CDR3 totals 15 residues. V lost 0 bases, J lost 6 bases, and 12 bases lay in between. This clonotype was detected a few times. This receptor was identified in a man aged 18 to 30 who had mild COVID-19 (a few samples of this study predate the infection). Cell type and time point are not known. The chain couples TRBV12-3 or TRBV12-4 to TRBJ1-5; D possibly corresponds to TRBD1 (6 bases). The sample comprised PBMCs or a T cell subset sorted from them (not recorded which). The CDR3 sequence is CASSLAPGGGQPQHF. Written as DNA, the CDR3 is TGTGCCAGCAGTTTAGCGCCAGGAGGGGGTCAGCCCCAGCATTTT.